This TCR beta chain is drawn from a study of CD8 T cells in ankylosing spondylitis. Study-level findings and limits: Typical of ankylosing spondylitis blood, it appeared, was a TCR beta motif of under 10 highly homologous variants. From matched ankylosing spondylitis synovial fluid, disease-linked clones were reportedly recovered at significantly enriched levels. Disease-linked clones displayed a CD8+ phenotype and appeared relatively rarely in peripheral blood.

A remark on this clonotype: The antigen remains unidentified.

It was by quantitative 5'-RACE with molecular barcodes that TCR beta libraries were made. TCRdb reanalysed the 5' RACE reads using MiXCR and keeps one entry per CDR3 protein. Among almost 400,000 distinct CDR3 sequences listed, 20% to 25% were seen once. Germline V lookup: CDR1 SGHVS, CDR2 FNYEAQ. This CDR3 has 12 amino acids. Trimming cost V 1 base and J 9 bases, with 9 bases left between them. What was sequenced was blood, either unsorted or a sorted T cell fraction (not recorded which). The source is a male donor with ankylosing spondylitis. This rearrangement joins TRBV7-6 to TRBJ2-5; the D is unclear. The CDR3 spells CASSLESVAQYF. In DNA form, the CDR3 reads TGTGCCAGCAGCTTAGAGTCAGTAGCCCAGTACTTC.